The 26 T cell receptor beta chains below come from one sample, sequenced in a study of blood T cell repertoires in COVID-19. Method: immunoSEQ multiplex PCR; TCRdb's copy keeps in-frame clones and lacks some. The profile shows more than 250,000 clones, nearly 90% of them singletons. The sequencing input was PBMCs or T cells enriched from blood (not recorded which). The receptor source for this set is a woman under 40 who had recovered from COVID-19.

This clone has only one observation. V is TRBV5-4 and J is TRBJ1-1; D may be TRBD1 (6 bases). The V gene lost 4 bases and the J gene lost 0 bases, with 10 bases spanning the gap. Germline V gives CDR1 SGHNT, CDR2 YYREEE (reference sequence). The CDR3 contains 14 residues. CDR3 loop: CASSLGTLNTEAFF. The CDR3 DNA is TGTGCCAGCAGCCTAGGGACACTGAACACTGAAGCTTTCTTT.

About this clone: Other nucleotide sequences from this sample produce the same CDR3. V gene TRBV6-5 combines with J gene TRBJ1-1; 7 bases match TRBD1. V lost 6 bases, J lost 4 bases, and 5 bases stayed unmatched. The CDR3 has 13 amino acids. From germline, CDR1 is MNHEY and CDR2 SVGAGI. CDR3 nucleotides: TGTGCCAGCAGCCCCGGGACAGCCACTGAAGCTTTCTTT. Translated: CASSPGTATEAFF.

This rearrangement joins TRBV12-5 to TRBJ1-4; maybe TRBD1 (5 bases). Germline V gene lookup returns CDR1 LGHNT and CDR2 FRNRAP. This CDR3 contains 14 residues. The V end was cut by 6 bases, the J end by 6 bases, with 14 bases between. The CDR3 DNA reads TGTGCTAGTGGCCAAGACTCGGGGGATGAAAAACTGTTTTTT. Its translation: CASGQDSGDEKLFF.

The V call is TRBV9, the J call TRBJ1-2; a weak D match, TRBD1 (5 bases). The CDR3 runs 15 residues. Germline V gives CDR1 SGDLS, CDR2 YYNGEE. Trimming pared 4 bases from V and 0 bases from J, leaving 13 bases between. Here the CDR3 DNA reads TGTGCCAGCAGCCCAAGGGGTGGAGCTAACTATGGCTACACCTTC. Its protein product is CASSPRGGANYGYTF.

The chain joins TRBV20-1 to TRBJ1-1, with 8 positions matching TRBD1. V lost 3 bases to trimming and J lost 6 bases; unmatched junction nucleotides: 9. The CDR3 runs 14 residues. The germline gives CDR1 DFQATT, CDR2 SNEGSKA (reference sequence). The chain's CDR3 is CSASGAGGLAEAFF. The CDR3 coding sequence is TGCAGTGCTAGTGGGGCAGGGGGCTTGGCTGAAGCTTTCTTT.

The chain has TRBV5-6 and TRBJ2-5; tentatively, D is TRBD2 (6 bases). CDR3 size: 15 residues. Germline V CDR1 and CDR2: SGHDT, YYEEEE. Trimming removed 0 bases from V and 5 bases from J, with 14 bases in between. For the CDR3, the DNA is TGTGCCAGCAGCTTGGGAACGCGCGCGGGGGAGACCCAGTACTTC. Encoded protein: CASSLGTRAGETQYF.

V gene TRBV6-1 combines with J gene TRBJ2-1; 9 bases align to TRBD2. V was clipped by 3 bases and J by 8 bases; unmatched bases: 8. The germline CDR1 and CDR2 sequences are MNHNS and SASEGT. CDR3 size: 15 residues. CDR3 in DNA: TGTGCCAGCAGTGATGAGCGGGGGGTTAAAGATGAGCAGTTCTTC. Translation: CASSDERGVKDEQFF.

The chain combines TRBV19 with TRBJ1-1; tentatively, D is TRBD1 (6 bases). This CDR3 is 13 amino acids long. Germline V gives CDR1 LNHDA, CDR2 SQIVND (reference sequence). With 3 bases removed from V and 7 bases from J, the gap between germline ends came to 12 bases. CDR3 in amino acids: CASSMWQGLEAFF. Here the CDR3 DNA reads TGTGCCAGTAGTATGTGGCAGGGGCTTGAAGCTTTCTTT.

The chain recombines TRBV5-1 with TRBJ2-3, with 10 bases that match TRBD2. V lost 5 bases to trimming and J lost 9 bases; unmatched junction nucleotides: 9. CDR1 and CDR2 from the germline V gene are SGHRS and YFSETQ. This CDR3 region has 14 residues. CDR3 DNA sequence: TGCGCCAGCAGTTTCGGACTAGCGGCGGGCACGCAGTATTTT. Translating gives CASSFGLAAGTQYF.

The chain carries TRBV19 and TRBJ2-2, with a weak D call TRBD2 (5 bases). The V and J ends lost 4 bases and 6 bases respectively, with 12 bases between them. The CDR3 is made up of 14 amino acids. Germline V CDR1 and CDR2: LNHDA, SQIVND (reference sequence). Here the CDR3 reads CASSTPRGAGELFF. CDR3 DNA sequence: TGTGCCAGTAGTACCCCCCGGGGAGCCGGGGAGCTGTTTTTT.

This clone has a handful of counts. V gene TRBV7-3 combines with J gene TRBJ1-6; a possible D gene is TRBD1 (6 bases). Germline V gene lookup returns CDR1 SGHTA and CDR2 FQGTGA. The V end lost 6 bases, the J end lost 6 bases, and 15 bases lay between the germline ends. This CDR3 contains 15 residues. In nucleotides, the CDR3 is TGTGCCAGCAGTCGCGGGGGCGGGATTAATTCACCCCTCCACTTT. This translates into CASSRGGGINSPLHF.

The chain carries TRBV6-2 or TRBV6-3 and TRBJ2-5; 12 nucleotides line up with TRBD2. The CDR3 consists of 17 residues. Germline loops: CDR1 MNHEY, CDR2 SVGEGT. The V gene end was trimmed by 2 bases and the J gene end by 3 bases; junction bases not matched to a gene: 7. CDR3 loop: CASSYLLLAGGEETQYF. The CDR3 coding sequence is TGTGCCAGCAGTTACCTCCTACTAGCGGGGGGAGAAGAGACCCAGTACTTC.

The chain uses TRBV18 and TRBJ1-1, with TRBD1 as a possible D gene (5 bases). Trimming took off 3 bases at V and 3 bases at J, with 8 bases between the two ends. Germline V gene sequence: CDR1 KGHSH, CDR2 LQKENI. CDR3 length: 13 amino acids. DNA of the CDR3: TGTGCCAGCTCACCCGGCAGGGACACTGAAGCTTTCTTT. This gives the protein CASSPGRDTEAFF.

V usage is TRBV2 and J usage is TRBJ1-5; D is uncertain. V dropped 7 bases and J dropped 6 bases, with 13 bases sitting between them. This CDR3 is 13 amino acids long. Germline V CDR1 and CDR2: SNHLY, FYNNEI. The CDR3, as DNA: TGTGCCAGCAAGCGGGTTTTGGGTCAGCCCCAGCATTTT. It specifies CASKRVLGQPQHF.

The gene calls are TRBV5-6 and TRBJ2-3; TRBD1 matches 7 bases. Germline values: CDR1 SGHDT, CDR2 YYEEEE. Trimming took 4 bases from V and 6 from J; bases not matched to a gene: 14. The CDR3 runs to 16 residues. This CDR3 is CASSGTGAHKGDTQYF. In DNA form, the CDR3 reads TGTGCCAGCAGCGGCACAGGGGCACACAAGGGGGATACGCAGTATTTT.

This clone has a handful of counts. The V gene is TRBV3-1 (or the pseudogene TRBV3-2), the J gene TRBJ2-5; D is uncertain. Per the germline V gene, CDR1 is LGHDT and CDR2 is YNNKEL (reference sequence). Trimming removed 1 base at V and 2 bases at J, with 5 bases between. The CDR3 is 13 amino acids. This chain's CDR3 is CASSQGRQETQYF. The DNA for the CDR3 is TGTGCCAGCAGCCAAGGCAGACAAGAGACCCAGTACTTC.

The chain uses TRBV10-3 and TRBJ1-2; 7 nucleotides line up with TRBD1. The CDR3 spans 16 residues. Trimming at V came to 0 bases and at J to 1 base, leaving 5 bases not matched to a gene. Germline CDR1 reads ENHRY; CDR2 reads SYGVKD. The CDR3 DNA follows: TGTGCCATCAGTGAGTCCGGACAGGACATTAACTATGGCTACACCTTC. Protein product: CAISESGQDINYGYTF.

The rearrangement links TRBV24-1 to TRBJ1-3; tentatively, D is TRBD1 (6 bases). CDR1 and CDR2 (germline): KGHDR, SFDVKD. The CDR3 totals 13 residues. V shed 7 bases and J shed 3 bases, with 9 bases lying between them. CDR3 nucleotide sequence: TGTGCCACCAGCAGGGGTAGTGGAAACACCATATATTTT. Amino acid sequence: CATSRGSGNTIYF.

A single count supports this clone. The chain links TRBV19 to TRBJ1-5; 7 bases fit TRBD1. V dropped 3 bases and J dropped 2; count of bases not matched to a gene: 7. CDR3 size: 16 residues. Germline assignment: CDR1 LNHDA and CDR2 SQIVND (reference sequence). The CDR3 DNA reads TGTGCCAGTAGTATTTGGAACAGGGGTGGCAATCAGCCCCAGCATTTT. This translates into CASSIWNRGGNQPQHF.

The V call is TRBV13, the J call TRBJ2-5; 9 bases fit TRBD2. This CDR3 is 14 amino acids long. J gave up 5 bases and V 5 bases, and 6 bases lay outside the gene matches. From germline, CDR1 is PRHDT and CDR2 FYEKMQ (reference sequence). The CDR3 loop reads CASSAGGPGETQYF. CDR3 nucleotides: TGTGCCAGCAGCGCGGGGGGGCCGGGGGAGACCCAGTACTTC. The full variable domain, its missing parts supplied by reference TRBV13 and TRBJ2-5, is AAGVIQSPRHLIKEKRETATLKCYPIPRHDTVYWYQQGPGQDPQFLISFYEKMQSDKGSIPDRFSAQQFSDYHSELNMSSLELGDSALYFCASSAGGPGETQYFGPGTRLLVL.

V gene TRBV29-1 combines with J gene TRBJ2-3; possibly TRBD2 for D (5 bases). The germline CDR1 and CDR2 sequences are SQVTM and ANQGSEA. Trimming took 6 bases from V and 1 from J, leaving 17 bases between them. The CDR3 has 15 residues. The CDR3 bases are TGCAGCGTCTCCGGGTCGGGGAAACGCACAGATACGCAGTATTTT. Its protein product is CSVSGSGKRTDTQYF.

V and J are TRBV4-1 and TRBJ1-2; maybe TRBD1 (6 bases). This CDR3 has 14 amino acids. Germline CDR1 and CDR2: MGHRA and YSYEKL. Trimming pared 2 bases from V and 4 bases from J, leaving 11 bases between. CDR3 DNA: TGCGCCAGCAGCCAAATGGACAGTGGCTATGGCTACACCTTC. Protein sequence: CASSQMDSGYGYTF.

The chain joins TRBV7-9 to TRBJ2-5, with D possibly matching TRBD1 (6 bases). Germline V gives CDR1 SEHNR, CDR2 FQNEAQ (reference sequence). V was shortened by 1 base and J by 9 bases, with 9 bases between the two germline ends. The CDR3 runs to 12 residues. The CDR3 sequence: CASSLGQGSQYF. The CDR3 DNA reads as TGTGCCAGCAGCTTAGGGCAGGGGTCCCAGTACTTC. Looking up the rest from reference TRBV7-9 and TRBJ2-5 gives the full variable domain: DTGVSQNPRHKITKRGQNVTFRCDPISEHNRLYWYRQTLGQGPEFLTYFQNEAQLEKSRLLSDRFSAERPKGSFSTLEIQRTEQGDSAMYLCASSLGQGSQYFGPGTRLLVL.

The chain couples TRBV6-7 to TRBJ1-4; 10 bases are a match to TRBD1. TRBV6-7 is an ORF; its function is uncertain. The CDR3 consists of 15 residues. J gave up 3 bases and V 6 bases, and 4 bases lay outside the gene matches. CDR3 coding DNA: TGTGCCAGCAGCGGGACAGGGGCCTCTAATGAAAAACTGTTTTTT. Protein sequence: CASSGTGASNEKLFF.

V usage is TRBV7-2 and J usage is TRBJ1-1; 8 nucleotides match TRBD1. The CDR3 runs to 14 residues. V lost 5 bases and J lost 6; bases outside the gene matches: 8. Germline V lookup: CDR1 SGHTA, CDR2 FQGNSA. This chain's CDR3 is CASSPAGQGSEAFF. The CDR3 DNA sequence: TGTGCCAGCAGCCCCGCCGGACAGGGATCTGAAGCTTTCTTT.

The rearrangement joins TRBV30 to TRBJ1-6, with D hard to call. The CDR3 length is 11 residues. CDR1 and CDR2 (germline): GTSNPN, SVGIG (reference sequence). V dropped 5 bases and J dropped 12 bases, with 11 bases sitting between them. In nucleotides, the CDR3 is TGTGCCTGGGACCTTGAGGGACCCCTCCACTTT. Protein sequence: CAWDLEGPLHF.